These 28 T cell receptor beta chains originate from one sample sequenced in a study of shared clonotypes between healthy human individuals. Profiling relied on immunoSEQ multiplex PCR, and the TCRdb table lists in-frame clones only, not all of them. This table holds 2,500,000 or so clones, roughly 92% found once. The material sequenced was naive CD4+ T cells from PBMCs. Subset indicated: CD45RA+ positively selected. Source of these receptors: a man aged 18 to 30 in good health. Some clones in this sample may be carry-over from other donors' samples.

This chain uses TRBV2 with TRBJ1-1; a weak D match, TRBD1 (5 bases). The CDR3 loop spans 15 amino acids. V dropped 2 bases and J dropped 0 bases, with 10 bases sitting between them. Germline V gene data show CDR1 as SNHLY and CDR2 as FYNNEI. CDR3 loop: CASSERAGLNTEAFF. Here the CDR3 DNA reads TGTGCCAGCAGTGAAAGGGCAGGGCTGAACACTGAAGCTTTCTTT.

This clone has just one count. This chain links TRBV7-8 with TRBJ2-5; 10 nucleotides match TRBD1. V lost 2 bases to trimming and J lost 1 base; unmatched junction nucleotides: 4. In germline, CDR1 is SGHVS, CDR2 FQNEAQ. This CDR3 contains 16 residues. The DNA of the CDR3 is TGTGCCAGCAGCTTAAGGGACAGGGGATTCCAAGAGACCCAGTACTTC. Translated, it gives CASSLRDRGFQETQYF.

The rearrangement joins TRBV28 to TRBJ2-1, with TRBD1 matching over 7 bases. Germline CDR1 is MDHEN and CDR2 is SYDVKM. This CDR3 comprises 13 residues. J was trimmed by 1 base and V by 11 bases; bases with no gene match: 5. In DNA, the CDR3 is TGTGCCGCTAGGGACAGATCCTACAATGAGCAGTTCTTC. Its protein is CAARDRSYNEQFF.

J is TRBJ2-7 and V is TRBV2; D gene uncertain. The V and J ends lost 3 bases and 4 bases respectively, with 13 bases between them. The CDR3 spans 14 residues. CDR1 SNHLY and CDR2 FYNNEI come from the germline V gene. The CDR3 is CASSEGFPPYEQYF. Written as DNA, the CDR3 is TGTGCCAGCAGTGAGGGCTTCCCTCCGTACGAGCAGTACTTC. The full variable domain, in which reference TRBV2 and TRBJ2-7 provide the parts outside the CDR3, is EPEVTQTPSHQVTQMGQEVILRCVPISNHLYFYWYRQILGQKVEFLVSFYNNEISEKSEIFDDQFSVERPDGSNFTLKIRSTKLEDSAMYFCASSEGFPPYEQYFGPGTRLTVT.

The chain uses TRBV9 and TRBJ2-2; no definite D call. Trimming cost V 0 bases and J 5 bases, with 11 bases left between them. CDR1 is SGDLS and CDR2 is YYNGEE in the germline V gene. This CDR3 is 15 amino acids long. This CDR3 is CASSVEPGRTGELFF. The CDR3 DNA sequence: TGTGCCAGCAGCGTAGAACCGGGTCGGACCGGGGAGCTGTTTTTT.

The CDR3 sequence is CASRAPGSYGYTF. For the CDR3, the DNA is TGTGCCAGCAGGGCCCCGGGCTCCTATGGCTACACCTTC. The V call is TRBV6-5, the J call TRBJ1-2; D remains ambiguous. V lost 6 bases and J 4 bases, leaving 12 bases between the germline ends. Germline-derived CDR1 and CDR2 are MNHEY and SVGAGI. This CDR3 has 13 amino acids.

The chain joins TRBV7-9 to TRBJ2-7; 9 bases agree with TRBD1. Germline lookup yields CDR1 SEHNR and CDR2 FQNEAQ (reference sequence). The V and J ends lost 5 bases and 2 bases, in that order; junction bases with no gene match: 19. The CDR3 contains 19 residues. The CDR3 DNA follows: TGTGCCAGCAGCCCTCTGGGGACAGGGATACCTTGGGACCCCTACGAGCAGTACTTC. Translated, it gives CASSPLGTGIPWDPYEQYF.

The genes are TRBV28 and TRBJ1-6; possibly TRBD1 for D (5 bases). Germline CDR1 reads MDHEN; CDR2 reads SYDVKM. CDR3 length: 15 amino acids. Trimming removed 8 bases at V and 7 bases at J, with 18 bases between. CDR3 protein: CASGFGDSRNSPLHF. The CDR3 DNA is TGTGCCAGCGGATTTGGAGACAGTAGGAATTCACCCCTCCACTTT.

With respect to this clone: Different DNA sequences within this sample yield the same CDR3. The chain couples TRBV9 to TRBJ2-3; no clear D. CDR3 length equals 13 residues. With 3 bases removed from V and 0 bases from J, the gap between germline ends came to 5 bases. The V gene's germline CDR1 is SGDLS and CDR2 YYNGEE. The CDR3 spells CASSGSSTDTQYF. Here the CDR3 DNA reads TGTGCCAGCAGCGGGTCTAGCACAGATACGCAGTATTTT. Filled out from reference TRBV9 and TRBJ2-3, the complete variable domain reads DSGVTQTPKHLITATGQRVTLRCSPRSGDLSVYWYQQSLDQGLQFLIQYYNGEERAKGNILERFSAQQFPDLHSELNLSSLELGDSALYFCASSGSSTDTQYFGPGTRLTVL.

V gene TRBV4-3 combines with J gene TRBJ2-5, with 8 nucleotides matching TRBD2. Germline V gene data show CDR1 as LGHNA and CDR2 as YSLEER. V was pared by 4 bases and J by 2 bases, with 6 bases of the junction left unmatched. The CDR3 sequence is 15 residues long. In nucleotides, the CDR3 is TGCGCCAGCAGCCCCGGGACTAGATCTCAAGAGACCCAGTACTTC. This translates into CASSPGTRSQETQYF.

This clone was found once. The genes are TRBV6-1 and TRBJ1-2, with no clear D. The CDR3 covers 15 residues. Deletions cut 1 base from V and 7 bases from J, with 16 bases between. The V gene's germline CDR1 is MNHNS and CDR2 SASEGT. The chain's CDR3 is CASSEVLKGWAGYTF. The CDR3 DNA sequence: TGTGCCAGCAGTGAAGTGTTAAAGGGTTGGGCTGGCTACACCTTC.

This rearrangement joins TRBV19 to TRBJ1-4, with D possibly TRBD1 on 5 matching bases. The germline gives CDR1 LNHDA, CDR2 SQIVND (reference sequence). Trimming took 4 bases from V and 3 from J, leaving 12 bases between them. The CDR3 covers 15 residues. The CDR3 nucleotides read TGTGCCAGTAGTACAGCAGGGATACCTAATGAAAAACTGTTTTTT. Encoded protein: CASSTAGIPNEKLFF. The variable domain in full, with the rest retrieved from reference TRBV19 and TRBJ1-4, is DGGITQSPKYLFRKEGQNVTLSCEQNLNHDAMYWYRQDPGQGLRLIYYSQIVNDFQKGDIAEGYSVSREKKESFPLTVTSAQKNPTAFYLCASSTAGIPNEKLFFGSGTQLSVL.

Of note for this clone: Additional DNA sequences in this sample encode the identical CDR3. The chain carries TRBV6-5 and TRBJ2-7; 10 bases fit TRBD1. Trimming took 6 bases from V and 1 from J; bases not matched to a gene: 3. The germline V gene has CDR1 MNHEY and CDR2 SVGAGI. The CDR3 runs to 14 residues. This CDR3 is CASSRQGASYEQYF. The CDR3 bases are TGTGCCAGCAGCCGACAGGGGGCTTCCTACGAGCAGTACTTC.

This sequence joins TRBV5-4 and TRBJ1-2, with D unresolved. Germline CDR1 reads SGHNT; CDR2 reads YYREEE (reference sequence). V lost 3 bases to trimming and J lost 7 bases, with 16 bases between them. The CDR3 has 14 residues. CDR3 in DNA: TGTGCCAGCAGCTCCGCCCCGCTCGCCAGTGGCTACACCTTC. Translated, it gives CASSSAPLASGYTF.

V usage is TRBV6-6 and J usage is TRBJ2-3; 11 bases fit TRBD2. J was trimmed by 5 bases and V by 7 bases; bases with no gene match: 8. The CDR3 is 15 amino acids. Per germline, CDR1 MNHNY and CDR2 SVGAGI (reference sequence). The chain's CDR3 is CASTPGLAGGDTQYF. CDR3 nucleotide sequence: TGTGCCAGCACCCCGGGGCTAGCGGGAGGAGATACGCAGTATTTT.

The chain uses TRBV9 and TRBJ2-3, with D perhaps matching TRBD2 (6 bases). Per the germline V gene, CDR1 is SGDLS and CDR2 is YYNGEE. CDR3 length: 14 residues. V gave up 2 bases and J gave up 5 bases, with 12 bases separating them. The CDR3 loop reads CASSVEGRQDTQYF. The CDR3 bases are TGTGCCAGCAGCGTGGAGGGCCGGCAAGATACGCAGTATTTT.

The chain links TRBV14 to TRBJ2-7; 9 bases fit TRBD1. CDR1 is SGHDN, CDR2 FVKESK, per germline. The CDR3 is 13 amino acids. The chain's CDR3 is CASSQASQGAQVV. In DNA, the CDR3 is TGTGCCAGCAGCCAAGCCTCACAGGGGGCGCAGGTCGTC.

The chain links TRBV29-1 to TRBJ2-4; tentatively, D is TRBD1 or TRBD2 (5 bases each). The CDR3 is 12 residues long. CDR1 is SQVTM, CDR2 ANQGSEA, per germline. V lost 3 bases, J lost 7 bases, and 10 bases lay in between. CDR3 region: CSVEGWGNIQYF. DNA of the CDR3: TGCAGCGTTGAGGGGTGGGGGAACATTCAGTACTTC.

V and J are TRBV4-1 and TRBJ1-5; D uncertain. The CDR3 runs 14 residues. V dropped 0 bases and J dropped 2 bases, with 5 bases sitting between them. The germline CDR1 and CDR2 sequences are MGHRA and YSYEKL. The CDR3 sequence is CASSQDPGNQPQHF. CDR3 nucleotides: TGCGCCAGCAGCCAAGATCCGGGCAATCAGCCCCAGCATTTT.

J is TRBJ2-3 and V is TRBV5-1; no clear D. Germline-derived CDR1 and CDR2 are SGHRS and YFSETQ. This CDR3 is 15 amino acids long. The V gene lost 6 bases and the J gene lost 4 bases, with 18 bases spanning the gap. The CDR3 DNA sequence: TGCGCCAGCACCCTGATGGACCCTCGGGCAGATACGCAGTATTTT. Its translation: CASTLMDPRADTQYF.

The genes are TRBV7-9 and TRBJ2-1; the D call may be TRBD1 or TRBD2 (5 bases each). This CDR3 is built from 16 residues. Trimming removed 0 bases from V and 6 bases from J, with 15 bases in between. Per germline, CDR1 SEHNR and CDR2 FQNEAQ (reference sequence). The CDR3 sequence is CASSLAWQGVFNEQFF. The CDR3 DNA is TGTGCCAGCAGCTTAGCTTGGCAGGGAGTCTTCAATGAGCAGTTCTTC.

The chain uses TRBV27 and TRBJ2-1; TRBD2 matches at 10 bases. Germline V CDR1 and CDR2: MNHEY, SMNVEV (reference sequence). The CDR3 has 14 amino acids. With V trimmed by 6 bases and J by 3 bases, 2 bases remained unmatched. CDR3 nucleotides: TGTGCCAGCAGCAGCGGGAGGGACTACAATGAGCAGTTCTTC. Amino acid sequence: CASSSGRDYNEQFF.

The rearrangement links TRBV7-2 to TRBJ2-1; either TRBD1 or TRBD2 may supply D (5 bases each). V lost 4 bases and J 9 bases, leaving 16 bases between the germline ends. CDR3 length: 14 amino acids. Germline loops: CDR1 SGHTA, CDR2 FQGNSA. The CDR3 region has the DNA TGTGCCAGCAGCTCAACCCGGACGGGACCTGAGCAGTTCTTC. It encodes CASSSTRTGPEQFF.

This chain connects TRBV18 to TRBJ1-1; 8 nucleotides agree with TRBD1. The CDR3 is made up of 14 amino acids. Losses at the gene ends were 5 bases for V and 3 bases for J; bases not matched to a gene: 5. The germline V gene has CDR1 KGHSH and CDR2 LQKENI. As DNA, the CDR3 is TGTGCCAGCTCAACATTGGACAGGGACACTGAAGCTTTCTTT. Translating gives CASSTLDRDTEAFF.

V and J are TRBV5-4 and TRBJ2-5; the match to TRBD2 covers 7 bases. Trimming removed 4 bases from V and 3 bases from J; junction bases left unmatched: 3. In germline, CDR1 is SGHNT, CDR2 YYREEE (reference sequence). The CDR3 length is 13 residues. DNA for the CDR3: TGTGCCAGCAGCCCTGCGGGAGAAGAGACCCAGTACTTC. Amino acid sequence: CASSPAGEETQYF.

The J gene is TRBJ2-1, the V gene TRBV29-1; 7 bases are shared with TRBD2. The germline V gene encodes CDR1 SQVTM and CDR2 ANQGSEA. This CDR3 contains 12 residues. The V and J ends lost 5 bases and 9 bases, in that order; junction bases with no gene match: 7. The CDR3 DNA reads as TGCAGCGTTCGAGAGGCTAGCGGTGAGCAGTTCTTC. This gives the protein CSVREASGEQFF.

The chain employs TRBV6-1 and TRBJ2-7; possibly TRBD1 for D (7 bases). Germline V lookup: CDR1 MNHNS, CDR2 SASEGT. The CDR3 extends over 13 amino acids. CDR3 residues: CAAQGGGAYEQYF. The CDR3 DNA reads TGTGCAGCCCAGGGGGGCGGAGCCTACGAGCAGTACTTC.

J is TRBJ2-7 and V is TRBV7-9; either TRBD1 or TRBD2 may supply D (6 bases each). Germline lookup yields CDR1 SEHNR and CDR2 FQNEAQ (reference sequence). This CDR3 is built from 15 residues. Trimming removed 3 bases from V and 0 bases from J, with 12 bases in between. The CDR3 loop is CASSFSGASSYEQYF. As DNA, the CDR3 is TGTGCCAGCAGCTTCTCGGGGGCTAGCTCCTACGAGCAGTACTTC.